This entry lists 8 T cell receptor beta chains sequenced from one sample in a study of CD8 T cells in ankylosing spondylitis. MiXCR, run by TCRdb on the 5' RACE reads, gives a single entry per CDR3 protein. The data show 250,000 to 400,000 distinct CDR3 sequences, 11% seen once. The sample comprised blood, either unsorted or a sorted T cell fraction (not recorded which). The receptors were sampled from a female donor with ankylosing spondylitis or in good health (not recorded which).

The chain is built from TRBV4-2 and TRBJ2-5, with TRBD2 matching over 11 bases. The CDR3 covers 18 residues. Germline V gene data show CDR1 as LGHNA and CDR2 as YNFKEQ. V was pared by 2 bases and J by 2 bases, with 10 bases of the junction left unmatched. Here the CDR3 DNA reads TGTGCCAGCAGCCAAAAAGGCCCTAGCGGGGGGTCACAAGAGACCCAGTACTTC. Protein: CASSQKGPSGGSQETQYF.

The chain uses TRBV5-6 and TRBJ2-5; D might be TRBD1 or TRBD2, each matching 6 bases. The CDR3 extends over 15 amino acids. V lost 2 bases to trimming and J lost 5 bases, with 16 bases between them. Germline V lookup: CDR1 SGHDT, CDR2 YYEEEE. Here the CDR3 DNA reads TGTGCCAGCAGCTTTGGAGTTGGGGGGCTTGAGACCCAGTACTTC. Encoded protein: CASSFGVGGLETQYF.

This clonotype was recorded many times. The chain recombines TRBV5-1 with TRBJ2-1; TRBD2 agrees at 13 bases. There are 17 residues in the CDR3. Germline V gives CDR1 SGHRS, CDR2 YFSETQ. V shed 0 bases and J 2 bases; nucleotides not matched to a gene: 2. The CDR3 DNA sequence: TGCGCCAGCAGCTTGGCCGGGACTAGCGGGGCCTACAATGAGCAGTTCTTC. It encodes CASSLAGTSGAYNEQFF.

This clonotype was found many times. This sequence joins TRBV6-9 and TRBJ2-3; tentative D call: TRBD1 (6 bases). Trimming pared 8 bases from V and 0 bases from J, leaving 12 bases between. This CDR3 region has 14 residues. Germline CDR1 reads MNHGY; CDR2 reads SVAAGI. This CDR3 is CASVGTPSTDTQYF. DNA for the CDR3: TGTGCCAGCGTAGGGACACCTAGCACAGATACGCAGTATTTT.

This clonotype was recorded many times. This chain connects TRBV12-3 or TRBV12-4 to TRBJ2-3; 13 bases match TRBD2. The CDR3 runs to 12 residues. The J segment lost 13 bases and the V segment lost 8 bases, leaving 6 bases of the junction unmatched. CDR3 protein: CASGDGTSGKYF. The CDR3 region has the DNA TGTGCCAGCGGCGACGGGACTAGCGGGAAGTATTTT.

CDR3 amino acids: CASSLEGAPREQFF. CDR3 DNA sequence: TGCGCCAGCAGCTTGGAAGGGGCCCCCCGGGAGCAGTTCTTC. The V call is TRBV5-1, the J call TRBJ2-1, with a possible D match to TRBD1 (5 bases). Trimming removed 0 bases from V and 10 bases from J, with 14 bases in between. This CDR3 has 14 residues. The germline gives CDR1 SGHRS, CDR2 YFSETQ.

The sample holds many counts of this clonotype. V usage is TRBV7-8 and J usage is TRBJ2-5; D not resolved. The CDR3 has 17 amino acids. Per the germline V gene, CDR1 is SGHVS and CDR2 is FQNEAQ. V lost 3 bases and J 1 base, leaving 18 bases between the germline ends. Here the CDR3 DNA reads TGTGCCAGCAGCTTGGCGACCGTTGGGGTGATCCAAGAGACCCAGTACTTC. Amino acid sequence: CASSLATVGVIQETQYF. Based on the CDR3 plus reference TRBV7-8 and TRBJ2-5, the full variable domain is GAGVSQSPRYKVAKRGQDVALRCDPISGHVSLFWYQQALGQGPEFLTYFQNEAQLDKSGLPSDRFFAERPEGSVSTLKIQRTQQEDSAVYLCASSLATVGVIQETQYFGPGTRLLVL.

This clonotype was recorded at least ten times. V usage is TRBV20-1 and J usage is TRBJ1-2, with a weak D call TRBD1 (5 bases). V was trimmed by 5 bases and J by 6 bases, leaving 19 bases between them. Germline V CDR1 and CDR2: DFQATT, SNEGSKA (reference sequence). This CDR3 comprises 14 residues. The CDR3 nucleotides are TGCAGTGCTGCCGCCTTGGCAGGGAGGAATGGCTACACCTTC. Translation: CSAAALAGRNGYTF.